The T cell receptor beta chain under discussion was sequenced for a study of OX40 agonist ivuxolimab in advanced cancers. Libraries were prepared by immunoSEQ multiplex PCR; TCRdb keeps only in-frame clonotypes and omits some of them. The sample has tens of thousands of clones, 75% to 85% seen once. Germline assignment: CDR1 MNHNY and CDR2 SVGAGI (reference sequence). V lost 5 bases and J 0 bases, leaving 14 bases between the germline ends. The CDR3 is 15 residues long. The sample consisted of CD4+ or CD8+ T cells sorted from blood, taken in a trial of the OX40 agonist ivuxolimab. The chain combines TRBV6-6 with TRBJ2-7; a weak D match, TRBD1 (6 bases). The TCR sequence derives from an adult with an advanced solid tumor such as melanoma, head and neck, liver or kidney cancer. CDR3: CASSDDRLTSYEQYF. CDR3 in DNA: TGTGCCAGCAGTGACGACAGGTTGACCTCCTACGAGCAGTACTTC.